The rows below give T cell receptor beta chains drawn from one sample of a study of T cell repertoires in cytomegalovirus infection. TCRdb passed the reads through MiXCR, listing each CDR3 protein once. The sample lists about 490,000 distinct CDR3 sequences; roughly 10% were seen once. The specimen was PBMCs. The receptors originated from a human donor in good health (CMV status not recorded). Some clones in this sample may be carry-over from other donors' samples. CDR3s leave out the opening cysteine and the closing phenylalanine or tryptophan.

TRBV18	TRBJ1-1	ASSPPEFWDTEAF
TRBV5-5	TRBJ2-6	ASSWKGTGANVLT
TRBV11-2	TRBJ1-1	ASSLGRGRGRFSEAF
TRBV12-3/TRBV12-4	TRBJ2-4	ASSGGQIAKNIQY
TRBV7-9	TRBJ1-1	ASSEHGVPGQGLNTEAF
TRBV14	TRBJ1-1	ASSQPDRVRNTEAF
TRBV10-3	TRBJ2-6	AISPTGPSGANVLT
TRBV27	TRBJ1-4	ASSSLDRVSEKLF
TRBV7-3	TRBJ2-3	ASSLDISAGNTDTQY
TRBV5-1	TRBJ2-5	ASSPDRGFETQY
TRBV4-2	TRBJ1-5	ASGDGGVVNQPQH
TRBV5-6	TRBJ1-3	ASLERGRGNTIY
TRBV5-5	TRBJ1-5	ASSLRQGRLRTEGSDQPQH
TRBV28	TRBJ2-3	ASSLPRTGGADTQY
TRBV7-2	TRBJ2-1	ASSLSRGQSSYNEQF
TRBV11-3	TRBJ2-1	ASSLITGEHEQF
TRBV20-1	TRBJ2-1	SARGGLGVNEQF
TRBV3-1	TRBJ1-2	ASSHTGAAGYT
TRBV5-4	TRBJ2-2	ASSLGGTAGELF
TRBV7-3	TRBJ2-1	ASSLSGEYNEQF
TRBV19	TRBJ1-2	ASSHPSGGYT
TRBV5-4	TRBJ2-7	ASSPKEGKREQY
TRBV6-1	TRBJ1-5	ASKSGNQPQH
TRBV19	TRBJ2-2	ASSIPGTGYTGELF
TRBV6-6	TRBJ2-6	ASSYSQPSGANVLT
TRBV20-1	TRBJ2-2	SARDVGTGELF
TRBV14	TRBJ1-1	ASSQDRGTLMNTEAF
TRBV7-9	TRBJ2-1	ASSLALPAGLYNEQF
TRBV12-3/TRBV12-4	TRBJ2-5	ASSPWDSPETQY
TRBV7-2	TRBJ2-1	ASSSSGRDNEQF
TRBV10-3	TRBJ2-1	AISGTSGGYNEQF
TRBV28	TRBJ2-5	ASSWLGVGQETQY
TRBV14	TRBJ1-1	ASSQRMDPNTEAF
TRBV6-6	TRBJ1-6	ASSLKTGTDPRSPLH
TRBV20-1	TRBJ2-1	SAPLAGGNEQF
TRBV3-1	TRBJ2-2	ASSQRGVPGELF
TRBV2	TRBJ2-2	ASSEIEMKNTGELF
TRBV20-1	TRBJ1-3	SASTRQYASGNTIY
TRBV7-3	TRBJ2-7	ASSLSPAGYEQY
TRBV18	TRBJ2-1	ASSPQGQGSVNEQF
TRBV12-3/TRBV12-4	TRBJ1-2	ASSTTGGRRYGYT